The following is a TCR beta chain sequence with its context. The sample is drawn from a study of T-cell reconstitution after alpha-beta-depleted transplantation in children. Preparation of the TCRbeta library used unique molecular identifiers. From the PCR reads, TCRdb called clonotypes with MiXCR, one entry per CDR3 protein. Found here are about 210,000 distinct CDR3 sequences, about a sixth of them singletons; the top ten hold roughly two fifths. Sequenced here: PBMCs, mostly from graft donor cells, sampled 360 days after TCRalphabeta/CD19-depleted stem cell transplant. The TCR comes from a male patient aged 2-15 years who had a stem cell transplant for acute lymphoblastic leukemia, so the T cells may come from the graft donor.

The CDR3 DNA reads as TGTGCCAGCAGTTTGGGACAGGGGGCGGTGAACACTGAAGCTTTCTTT. It yields the protein CASSLGQGAVNTEAFF. J is TRBJ1-1 and V is TRBV12-3 or TRBV12-4; TRBD1 matches at 12 bases. V was clipped by 3 bases and J by 0 bases; unmatched bases: 2. The CDR3 runs 16 residues.